The 21 T cell receptor beta chains in this list originate from one sample, sequenced in a study of T cell changes during pregnancy in multiple sclerosis. TCRdb keeps only in-frame clones here, not all; method: immunoSEQ multiplex PCR. The sample contains 35,000 to 40,000 clones, approximately 90% of which appear only once. The input for sequencing was CD4+ T cells from peripheral blood mononuclear cells, taken in the third trimester of pregnancy. These receptors were obtained from a female donor with multiple sclerosis, enrolled in a pregnancy study.

This chain joins TRBV18 and TRBJ2-3; 10 nucleotides line up with TRBD2. The J segment lost 0 bases and the V segment lost 3 bases, leaving 6 bases of the junction unmatched. Germline assignment: CDR1 KGHSH and CDR2 LQKENI. The CDR3 length is 17 residues. For the CDR3, the DNA is TGTGCCAGCTCACCGGGACTAGCGATCCTAAGCACAGATACGCAGTATTTT. It encodes CASSPGLAILSTDTQYF.

This clone was observed once. V and J are TRBV6-6 and TRBJ1-2; TRBD1 matches at 8 bases. J lost 7 bases, V lost 5 bases, and 6 bases had no gene match. CDR3 size: 13 residues. The V gene's germline CDR1 is MNHNY and CDR2 SVGAGI (reference sequence). The CDR3 DNA sequence: TGTGCCAGCAGTCCTCAGGGGGCCAGTGGCTACACCTTC. This sequence encodes CASSPQGASGYTF.

The chain links TRBV25-1 to TRBJ2-3, with 11 bases identical to TRBD1. Germline CDR1 MGHDK, CDR2 SYGVNS. The CDR3 sequence is 15 residues long. J gave up 3 bases and V 3 bases, and 2 bases lay outside the gene matches. Written as DNA, the CDR3 is TGTGCCAGCAGTGAGGACAGGGGGCTTACAGATACGCAGTATTTT. It encodes CASSEDRGLTDTQYF. The full variable domain, in which reference TRBV25-1 and TRBJ2-3 provide the parts outside the CDR3, is EADIYQTPRYLVIGTGKKITLECSQTMGHDKMYWYQQDPGMELHLIHYSYGVNSTEKGDLSSESTVSRIRTEHFPLTLESARPSHTSQYLCASSEDRGLTDTQYFGPGTRLTVL.

In DNA, the CDR3 is TGCGCCAGCAGGCCCGGGACAGGGAACTTTAACATGAACACTGAAGCTTTCTTT. As protein: CASRPGTGNFNMNTEAFF. V usage is TRBV5-1 and J usage is TRBJ1-1, with TRBD1 identical over 9 bases. V lost 5 bases to trimming and J lost 0 bases; unmatched junction nucleotides: 14. The germline V gene has CDR1 SGHRS and CDR2 YFSETQ. This CDR3 spans 18 amino acids.

The rearrangement links TRBV6-5 to TRBJ2-7; 9 positions match TRBD1. Trimming cost V 8 bases and J 4 bases; bases outside gene matches: 6. The length of the CDR3 is 13 residues. Germline assignment: CDR1 MNHEY and CDR2 SVGAGI. The CDR3 spells CASGRDREYEQYF. The CDR3 nucleotides are TGTGCCAGCGGCCGGGACAGGGAGTACGAGCAGTACTTC.

The J gene is TRBJ1-5, the V gene TRBV6-5; D gene ambiguous. Germline values: CDR1 MNHEY, CDR2 SVGAGI. V lost 2 bases to trimming and J lost 7 bases, with 9 bases between them. This CDR3 has 13 amino acids. The CDR3 sequence is CASSYDDGQPQHF. The DNA for the CDR3 is TGTGCCAGCAGTTACGACGACGGGCAGCCCCAGCATTTT.

The chain uses TRBV2 and TRBJ1-5; 10 bases map to TRBD1. Germline CDR1 reads SNHLY; CDR2 reads FYNNEI. The CDR3 sequence is 15 residues long. V lost 4 bases to trimming and J lost 9 bases; unmatched junction nucleotides: 9. CDR3 coding DNA: TGTGCCAGCAGTGTAGCCGGGACAGGGGCCGGGCCCCAGCATTTT. Amino acid sequence: CASSVAGTGAGPQHF.

The chain couples TRBV14 to TRBJ2-7; a weak D match, TRBD2 (5 bases). V was shortened by 4 bases and J by 4 bases, with 17 bases between the two germline ends. CDR1 and CDR2 (germline): SGHDN, FVKESK. The CDR3 totals 15 residues. The CDR3 spells CASSLMTGLGYEQYF. The CDR3, as DNA: TGTGCCAGCAGCCTCATGACGGGGTTGGGTTACGAGCAGTACTTC.

This sequence joins TRBV28 and TRBJ2-6; D perhaps matches TRBD2 (6 bases). Trimming shortened V by 6 bases and J by 2 bases, and 17 bases separated the two germline ends. The CDR3 has 17 amino acids. Germline values: CDR1 MDHEN, CDR2 SYDVKM. The CDR3 sequence: CASSGTRLSAGANVLTF. The CDR3 bases are TGTGCCAGCAGCGGGACTCGTCTTTCGGCTGGGGCCAACGTCCTGACTTTC.

The chain employs TRBV10-3 and TRBJ2-3; the match to TRBD2 covers 12 bases. Trimming cost V 7 bases and J 2 bases; bases outside gene matches: 19. The CDR3 length is 20 residues. The germline gives CDR1 ENHRY, CDR2 SYGVKD. This chain's CDR3 is CAITPNGLAGPRRSTDTQYF. Here the CDR3 DNA reads TGTGCCATCACTCCAAATGGACTAGCGGGACCCCGTCGGTCCACAGATACGCAGTATTTT.

This clone appeared once. This chain connects TRBV11-3 to TRBJ2-3; possibly TRBD2 for D (5 bases). The CDR3 spans 15 residues. The ends were cut back, 0 bases at V and 4 bases at J, with 11 bases in the middle. Per the germline V gene, CDR1 is SGHNT and CDR2 is YENEEA. The CDR3 DNA reads as TGTGCCAGCAGCTTAGATGGCGGGTCGTCAGATACGCAGTATTTT. As protein: CASSLDGGSSDTQYF.

This chain links TRBV10-3 with TRBJ2-5; weak D call: TRBD2 (7 bases). The CDR3 runs 13 residues. Trimming removed 10 bases from V and 10 bases from J, with 22 bases in between. Germline V gene lookup returns CDR1 ENHRY and CDR2 SYGVKD. This chain's CDR3 is CATAAREGGDQYF. CDR3 bases: TGTGCCACCGCGGCCAGGGAGGGGGGGGACCAGTACTTC.

The sample holds one count of this clone. The gene calls are TRBV4-1 and TRBJ1-2, with 8 positions matching TRBD1. This CDR3 has 17 amino acids. CDR1 MGHRA and CDR2 YSYEKL come from the germline V gene. The J segment lost 2 bases and the V segment lost 1 base, leaving 9 bases of the junction unmatched. The CDR3 here is CASSQVGTGGRNYGYTF. The CDR3 DNA reads TGCGCCAGCAGCCAAGTCGGAACAGGGGGGCGCAACTATGGCTACACCTTC.

The genes are TRBV19 and TRBJ2-5, with D maybe TRBD1 (8 bases). This CDR3 region has 13 residues. V was clipped by 7 bases and J by 5 bases, with 14 bases between them. Germline CDR1 LNHDA, CDR2 SQIVND (reference sequence). CDR3 DNA sequence: TGTGCCAGTATTGGACAGGGAGGGGAGACCCAGTACTTC. It specifies CASIGQGGETQYF.

The chain has TRBV6-1 and TRBJ1-1; D gene uncertain. The germline gives CDR1 MNHNS, CDR2 SASEGT. The CDR3 is 11 residues long. CDR3 in amino acids: CGTHREAEAFF. The DNA of the CDR3 is TGTGGCACGCACCGCGAAGCTGAAGCTTTCTTT.

The V call is TRBV28, the J call TRBJ2-1; 7 positions match TRBD2. Germline CDR1 MDHEN, CDR2 SYDVKM. The CDR3 totals 15 residues. The trim removed 3 bases at V and 1 base at J, leaving 3 bases unmatched. The CDR3 sequence: CASSLKRDSYNEQFF. CDR3 bases: TGTGCCAGCAGTTTGAAGCGGGATTCCTACAATGAGCAGTTCTTC.

The chain joins TRBV5-6 to TRBJ2-5, with TRBD1 identical over 8 bases. The junction had 6 bases not matched to a gene; V was cut back by 0 bases and J by 5 bases. CDR3 length equals 15 residues. Germline V gene data show CDR1 as SGHDT and CDR2 as YYEEEE. The CDR3: CASSLDFRGPETQYF. The CDR3 DNA reads as TGTGCCAGCAGCTTGGATTTCAGGGGGCCCGAGACCCAGTACTTC.

This chain uses TRBV7-3 with TRBJ2-3, with 9 bases lining up with TRBD2. Trimming at V came to 1 base and at J to 1 base, leaving 3 bases not matched to a gene. This CDR3 has 16 amino acids. From germline, CDR1 is SGHTA and CDR2 FQGTGA. In nucleotides, the CDR3 is TGTGCCAGCAGCTTAATGGCGGGAGGGCGCACAGATACGCAGTATTTT. This sequence encodes CASSLMAGGRTDTQYF.

This chain joins TRBV11-2 and TRBJ2-2; maybe TRBD2 (5 bases). The CDR3 length is 14 residues. V was cut by 7 bases and J by 0 bases, with 9 bases left in between. The germline V gene encodes CDR1 SGHAT and CDR2 FQNNGV. DNA of the CDR3: TGTGCCAGCAACTCGGGGACGAACACCGGGGAGCTGTTTTTT. Protein sequence: CASNSGTNTGELFF.

This sequence joins TRBV5-7 and TRBJ2-1; D possibly corresponds to TRBD2 (6 bases). TRBV5-7 is an ORF, with its function uncertain. V was cut by 3 bases and J by 0 bases, with 16 bases left in between. The CDR3 loop spans 17 amino acids. CDR3 sequence reads: CASSWGCDGSSYNEQFF. CDR3 nucleotides: TGTGCCAGCAGCTGGGGCTGCGACGGGAGCTCCTACAATGAGCAGTTCTTC.

The CDR3 loop is CASSGTGKAFF. CDR3 coding DNA: TGTGCCAGCAGTGGGACAGGGAAAGCTTTCTTT. The chain is built from TRBV27 and TRBJ1-1; 9 bases are a match to TRBD1. There are 11 residues in the CDR3. V shed 5 bases, J shed 9 bases, and the junction held 1 base outside the gene matches. Looked up from germline, CDR1 is MNHEY and CDR2 is SMNVEV (reference sequence).